One T cell receptor beta chain is described in this entry. The data were taken from a study of blood T cells in healthy people across ages. Germline V CDR1 and CDR2: SGHRS, YFSETQ. The CDR3 sequence is 15 residues long. V was clipped by 1 base and J by 5 bases, with 13 bases between them. The second PCR ran roughly 6 to 11 cycles with a sample-barcoded 5' primer and J-beta primers. TCRdb re-derived calls from the 5' RACE reads in MiXCR, one entry per CDR3 protein. The table records 800,000 to 950,000 distinct CDR3 sequences, about 44% of them present only once. This chain joins TRBV5-1 and TRBJ1-5, with D possibly being TRBD1 (6 bases). The receptor was isolated from a man aged 30 to 45 in good health. The material sequenced was blood. The CDR3, as DNA: TGCGCCAGCAGCTTGAGTACAGGGCCGGATCAGCCCCAGCATTTT. It translates to CASSLSTGPDQPQHF.